The 3 T cell receptor beta chains given below trace back to one sample, sequenced in a study of beta chain features in type 1 diabetes. Which antigens these TCRs recognize remains unknown. Study-wide results and limits: Across all four CD4+ subsets, people with type 1 diabetes showed modestly shorter TCRB CDR3s.

All of the isolated RNA was reverse transcribed, so expressed TCRB transcripts were sequenced. Sequencing used immunoSEQ multiplex PCR; TCRdb keeps in-frame clones, though not all of them. The sample yields some 290,000 clones, about 23% seen once. Sequencing was done on a sample of naive CD4+ T cells from blood. The receptors derive from a woman aged 25-40 years with type 1 diabetes.

This clone was counted only a few times. V and J are TRBV5-1 and TRBJ2-7; 8 bases fit TRBD2. The CDR3 runs to 13 residues. Germline lookup yields CDR1 SGHRS and CDR2 YFSETQ. The V and J ends lost 4 bases and 3 bases, in that order; junction bases with no gene match: 3. The CDR3 protein is CASSAREDYEQYF. Written as DNA, the CDR3 is TGCGCCAGCAGCGCGCGGGAGGACTACGAGCAGTACTTC.

The chain combines TRBV19 with TRBJ1-5, with TRBD1 identical over 10 bases. The junction had 7 bases not matched to a gene; V was cut back by 5 bases and J by 9 bases. This CDR3 comprises 14 residues. CDR1 and CDR2 from the germline V gene are LNHDA and SQIVND (reference sequence). This CDR3 is CASSPTGGQRPQHF. The CDR3 nucleotides are TGTGCCAGTAGTCCGACAGGGGGCCAGAGGCCCCAGCATTTT.

J is TRBJ1-2 and V is TRBV7-9; D perhaps matches TRBD1 (5 bases). The CDR3 is 14 residues long. The V end lost 2 bases, the J end lost 4 bases, and 11 bases lay between the germline ends. The germline V gene encodes CDR1 SEHNR and CDR2 FQNEAQ (reference sequence). The CDR3 DNA reads TGTGCCAGCAGCTTATTGCAGGGCTCCTATGGCTACACCTTC. This sequence encodes CASSLLQGSYGYTF.